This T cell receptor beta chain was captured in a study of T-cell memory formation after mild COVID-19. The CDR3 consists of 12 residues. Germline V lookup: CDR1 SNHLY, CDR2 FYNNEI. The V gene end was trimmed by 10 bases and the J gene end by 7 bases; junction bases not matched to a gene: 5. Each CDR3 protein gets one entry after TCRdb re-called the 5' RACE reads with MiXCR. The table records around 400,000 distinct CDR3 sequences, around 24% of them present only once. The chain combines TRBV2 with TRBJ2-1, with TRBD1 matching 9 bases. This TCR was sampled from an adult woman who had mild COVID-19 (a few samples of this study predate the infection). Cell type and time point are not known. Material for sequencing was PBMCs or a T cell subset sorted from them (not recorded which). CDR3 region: CATGQGLNEQFF. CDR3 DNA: TGTGCCACCGGACAGGGGTTAAATGAGCAGTTCTTC. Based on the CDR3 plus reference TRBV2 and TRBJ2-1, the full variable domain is EPEVTQTPSHQVTQMGQEVILRCVPISNHLYFYWYRQILGQKVEFLVSFYNNEISEKSEIFDDQFSVERPDGSNFTLKIRSTKLEDSAMYFCATGQGLNEQFFGPGTRLTVL.